The sequence of this T cell receptor (beta chain) was determined in a study of post-analysis software for immune sequencing data. Looking at the study overall: Both relapsing-remitting and secondary progressive multiple sclerosis featured among the disease courses, as did progressive-relapsing multiple sclerosis.

Trimming removed 5 bases at V and 8 bases at J, with 15 bases between. The V gene's germline CDR1 is SEHNR and CDR2 FQNEAQ (reference sequence). This CDR3 contains 13 residues. This clonotype was recorded at least ten times. Its antigen is not identified. Whole-study findings and limits: Those samples that were prepared in the same batch co-clustered strongly by F measure. The study found TRBV5-6, TRBV5-1 and TRBV20-1 among roughly 5 TRBV segments more frequent in patients than controls. Controls significantly exceeded multiple sclerosis patients in normalized Chao1 diversity.

Built from TCR beta cDNA, the libraries had unique molecular identifiers in them. Input populations of 1 to 10 million T cells gave rise to some 500,000 cDNA molecules. TCRdb passed the PCR reads through MiXCR, listing each CDR3 protein once. Altogether roughly 170,000 distinct CDR3 sequences are present, approximately 30% being singletons, with the ten largest covering 1.5%. The specimen sequenced was blood. The receptor was isolated from a girl aged 10 to 17 with multiple sclerosis. The chain employs TRBV7-9 and TRBJ1-2, with a possible D match to TRBD1 (5 bases). The CDR3 spells CASSLENRDGYTF. In DNA form, the CDR3 reads TGTGCCAGCAGCCTGGAGAACCGGGACGGCTACACCTTC.